Each of the 10 T cell receptor beta chains below was sequenced from the same sample in a study of T cell changes during pregnancy in multiple sclerosis. Profiling relied on immunoSEQ multiplex PCR, and the TCRdb table lists in-frame clones only, not all of them. The table records 95,000 to 100,000 clones, around 92% of them present only once. Sequenced here: peripheral blood, sampled after pregnancy. Every receptor here comes from a female donor in good health, enrolled as a control in a pregnancy study.

This rearrangement joins TRBV18 to TRBJ1-1; TRBD1 might be the D (5 bases). The CDR3 is made up of 16 amino acids. Germline CDR1 and CDR2: KGHSH and LQKENI. The V end lost 2 bases, the J end lost 2 bases, and 15 bases lay between the germline ends. In DNA form, the CDR3 reads TGTGCCAGCTCACCAAGGGAAGGCGGGGGTAACACTGAAGCTTTCTTT. Translating it yields CASSPREGGGNTEAFF.

The chain carries TRBV6-6 and TRBJ1-5; D possibly corresponds to TRBD1 (5 bases). CDR3 length: 16 residues. Germline V gives CDR1 MNHNY, CDR2 SVGAGI (reference sequence). V lost 0 bases, J lost 0 bases, and 9 bases lay in between. The CDR3 DNA follows: TGTGCCAGCAGTTACTCCCCACAGGATAGCAATCAGCCCCAGCATTTT. This sequence encodes CASSYSPQDSNQPQHF.

The gene calls are TRBV19 and TRBJ2-1; 8 bases line up with TRBD2. Trimming at V came to 6 bases and at J to 6 bases, leaving 10 bases not matched to a gene. The germline CDR1 and CDR2 sequences are LNHDA and SQIVND (reference sequence). The CDR3 runs 15 residues. CDR3 protein: CASRWGTRALNEQFF. Written as DNA, the CDR3 is TGTGCCAGTAGGTGGGGGACTAGGGCGCTCAATGAGCAGTTCTTC.

V gene TRBV10-2 combines with J gene TRBJ2-2, with 8 nucleotides matching TRBD2. This CDR3 is 14 amino acids long. Germline CDR1 reads WSHSY; CDR2 reads SAAADI. The ends lost 6 bases at V and 6 bases at J; junction bases unmatched: 6. DNA of the CDR3: TGCGCCAGCAGGGCAGCGGGGGAGGCCGGGGAGCTGTTTTTT. It encodes CASRAAGEAGELFF.

This chain joins TRBV9 and TRBJ1-3, with no clear D. The CDR3 length is 19 residues. The ends were cut back, 0 bases at V and 0 bases at J, with 19 bases in the middle. The germline CDR1 and CDR2 sequences are SGDLS and YYNGEE. The CDR3 nucleotides read TGTGCCAGCAGCGTAGGGCTGGCTGTGGATCTAGGCTCTGGAAACACCATATATTTT. It translates to CASSVGLAVDLGSGNTIYF. The full variable domain, its missing parts supplied by reference TRBV9 and TRBJ1-3, is DSGVTQTPKHLITATGQRVTLRCSPRSGDLSVYWYQQSLDQGLQFLIQYYNGEERAKGNILERFSAQQFPDLHSELNLSSLELGDSALYFCASSVGLAVDLGSGNTIYFGEGSWLTVV.

The chain has TRBV6-4 and TRBJ2-2, with a tentative D call TRBD1 (6 bases). The germline CDR1 and CDR2 sequences are MRHNA and SNTAGT. This CDR3 contains 13 residues. Trimming removed 8 bases at V and 1 base at J, with 8 bases between. The CDR3 sequence is CASEDRNTGELFF. The CDR3 nucleotides are TGTGCCAGCGAGGACAGGAACACCGGGGAGCTGTTTTTT.

This chain uses TRBV7-8 with TRBJ2-6; no firm D call. The CDR3 covers 17 residues. Germline CDR1 SGHVS, CDR2 FQNEAQ. Between the trimmed V and J ends, which lost 2 bases and 0 bases, there was a span of 11 bases. CDR3 amino acids: CASSLRVQLSGANVLTF. The CDR3 region has the DNA TGTGCCAGCAGCTTAAGAGTACAGCTCTCTGGGGCCAACGTCCTGACTTTC.

This chain links TRBV15 with TRBJ1-6; a possible D gene is TRBD1 (5 bases). Trimming shortened V by 2 bases and J by 7 bases, and 9 bases separated the two germline ends. Germline values: CDR1 LNHNV, CDR2 YYDKDF (reference sequence). The CDR3 covers 14 residues. CDR3 sequence reads: CATSRPGRNSPLHF. The DNA for the CDR3 is TGTGCCACCAGCAGACCAGGGCGGAATTCACCCCTCCACTTT.

V usage is TRBV19 and J usage is TRBJ2-7; 7 bases map to TRBD2. CDR3 length: 16 amino acids. Germline assignment: CDR1 LNHDA and CDR2 SQIVND (reference sequence). The J segment lost 3 bases and the V segment lost 5 bases, leaving 13 bases of the junction unmatched. The CDR3 DNA follows: TGTGCCAGTAGTGGGGGGGGACCCTCGGGATACTACGAGCAGTACTTC. It translates to CASSGGGPSGYYEQYF.

This sequence joins TRBV5-8 and TRBJ1-1; D is unresolved. This CDR3 has 13 residues. Trimming cost V 0 bases and J 3 bases, with 6 bases left between them. CDR1 is SGHTS, CDR2 YDEGEE, per germline. DNA for the CDR3: TGTGCCAGCAGCTTGGGTACGGACACTGAAGCTTTCTTT. Encoded protein: CASSLGTDTEAFF.